This section outlines one TCR beta chain sequence together with its context. This sample was included in a study of blood T cell repertoires in COVID-19. Study overall: Donors in the United States, Italy and Spain gave samples during acute or convalescent COVID-19. T cells, B-cell-depleted T cells, or PBMCs provided the cDNA or gDNA that served as material.

Original data processing: Reference gene primer amplification gave estimated nucleated cell counts. Assay used: immunoSEQ multiplex PCR; TCRdb lists only in-frame clones, some missing. The DNA was the basis for D and trimming; V, J and clone size are from that table. The sample has nearly 250,000 clones, around 88% seen once. Patients of the Seattle cohort, enrolled during active infection, were followed longitudinally. The CDR3 spans 15 residues. The junction had 6 bases not matched to a gene; V was cut back by 4 bases and J by 8 bases. From germline, CDR1 is LGHNA and CDR2 YSLEER. This TCR was sampled from a woman aged 80 or over with COVID-19, enrolled during active disease. Sequencing was performed on peripheral blood. V is TRBV4-3 and J is TRBJ1-4, with TRBD1 matching over 11 bases. CDR3 sequence (DNA): TGCGCCAGCAGCCCCGCGGGACAGGGGGGCGAAAAACTGTTTTTT. Its protein is CASSPAGQGGEKLFF.